The sequence of this TCR beta chain was determined in a study of shared clonotypes between healthy human individuals (dated by TCRdb to 2020 to 2021). For the wider study: Three men and two women, aged 18 to 49 years, made up the cohort. Libraries were prepared and TCR repertoires were sequenced by different laboratories using diverse techniques, in order to increase sequencing depth and limit assay-specific biases. For each donor, CD4 naive and CD4 memory were each run on three plates, CD8 naive on two plates, and CD8 memory on one plate. Per donor, leukapheresis produced somewhere between about 0.94 and 10 billion PBMCs. To estimate repertoire size and how much clonotypes are shared between individuals, the study performed deep sequencing of blood TCR repertoires from five healthy adults. Overall results and qualifications from the work: Naive subsets generally had larger estimated clonotype richness than memory subsets did. Because the study included a small number of donors, the genetic and exposure-history diversity represented was limited. About 5% of naive CD4, around 3.5% of naive CD8, around 2.3% of memory CD4, and 0.4% of memory CD8 clonotypes were shared across a few donors. Rarefaction of sorted-subset datasets indicated incomplete sequencing despite the large sequencing depth. Clonotypes shared by all four sorted-subset donors showed higher generation probabilities than non-shared clonotypes. Sampling was limited to blood, and TCR repertoires in tissue likely differ from TCR repertoires in blood. Pairwise subsampling indicated that sequencing depth was expected to affect the degree of clonotype sharing among donors.

Donors were healthy HIV-negative adults with no recently reported acute infections or vaccinations. Only Caucasian adults living in Nashville, Tennessee, USA were represented among the donors. CD4+ T cells were enriched by magnetic negative selection, after which naive cells were positively selected on CD45RA and the negative fraction was taken as the memory subset. Blood was collected by leukapheresis, and PBMCs were isolated by Ficoll-Histopaque density gradient centrifugation and then cryopreserved in liquid nitrogen vapor phase. Analytical flow cytometry was used to check the purity and quantity of each magnetically sorted T cell population. Genomic DNA was isolated from each sorted fraction and quantified by UV absorbance on a Nanodrop 2000c. From the cysteine through the phenylalanine, the CDR3 covers 16 amino acids. Only the CDR3 portion is preserved as DNA: 48 bases, with reading frame beginning at the first base. V and J lose 5 bases and 3 bases, and a span of 20 bases separates them. CDR1 and CDR2 are drawn from the germline V gene: SGHTA, FQGNSA.

Points on this clone: Its antigen specificity is not known. One base away there is no much larger clone; base qualities are not given.

TCR CDR3 regions were amplified from genomic DNA by multiplex PCR using the deep immunoSEQ assay. For each cell subset, the extracted genomic DNA was distributed evenly across all wells of several immunoSEQ 96-well plates, and each plate served as one replicate. For sorted subsets, around 200 ng genomic DNA, equal to tens of thousands of T cell genomes, was loaded into each replicate PCR. Purified libraries were measured with a Qubit 3.0 fluorometer, size-checked on a Bioanalyzer 2100, and measured again with the KAPA Library Quantification kit. Every immunoSEQ 96-well plate was sequenced on a separate single-read 150-cycle Illumina NextSeq 550 flow cell. The paper's data handling went like this. The immunoSEQ output contained only junctional sequences without quality scores, so filtering could not match that applied to full-length reads. To assign V/J genes and CDR3, sequences were annotated against IMGT germline references using PyIR, a Python wrapper for IgBLAST v1.9. Any read was removed if the V/J assignment was weak (E-value above 1e-6), the CDR3 was missing, or the read contained stop codons, out-of-frame junctions, or ambiguous translated residues. V3J clonotypes were defined as sequences sharing an identical inferred V gene, J gene, and CDR3 amino acid sequence. To compute the percentage overlap between repertoires, the number of shared unique clonotypes was divided by the size of the smaller repertoire. Repertoire richness was assessed with RTK rarefaction, the Chao1 estimator, and Recon v2.1 estimates of unobserved clonotypes. OLGA was used to compute generation probabilities for all TCRbeta clonotypes that the gDNA method yielded from a few donors. This immuneACCESS table, as held by TCRdb, lists in-frame sequences with V and J called but not all clones. Of the missing ones, under half trace to an unresolved V gene in checked studies; the others have no known cause. V, J and clone size reflect that table, while D and trimming were determined from the DNA. For this sample the table gives over 1.4 million clones, of which roughly 97% were detected only once. Roughly 1.1% of the sample is in the top ten clones.

This chain is built from TRBV7-2 and TRBJ2-7, and the D gene may be TRBD1, 6 bases matching. The sequence was collected from a man aged 25-45 years in good health. The specimen was naive CD4+ T cells sorted from blood. The label giving this sample's cell subset or site can be read as: CD45RA+ positively selected. The DNA is as follows: TGTGCCAGCAGCCAAGGCACCACAGGGACGGGCTACGAGCAGTACTTC. This translates into CASSQGTTGTGYEQYF.